This T cell receptor (beta chain) was recovered during a study of T cells after yellow fever vaccination. As for the study in general: When fractions had low cell numbers, they were prepared with SMART-Seq v4 Ultra Low Input. Study-level results: Abundant contaminating clonotypes from the bulk population could appear in FACS-sorted repertoires. After the booster, 96% of CD4 and 75% to 90% of CD8 primary-response clones were re-detected.

On this clonotype itself: Its antigen is unidentified.

Researchers made TCR cDNA using 5'RACE template switching, and this step added a universal primer site and UMIs. MiXCR, run by TCRdb on the 5' RACE reads, gives a single entry per CDR3 protein. The data hold under 600,000 distinct CDR3 sequences, with less than 25% observed a single time. The V gene end was trimmed by 0 bases and the J gene end by 1 base; junction bases not matched to a gene: 11. Per the germline V gene, CDR1 is SGHRS and CDR2 is YFSETQ. The CDR3 loop spans 18 amino acids. This clonotype was obtained from a man aged 18 to 30 who received the YFV17D yellow fever vaccine. The chain links TRBV5-1 to TRBJ2-3; TRBD2 agrees at 7 bases. The sequencing here drew on PBMCs, taken approximately 20 days after the first yellow fever vaccination. The CDR3 is CASSLAVGGRLRTDTQYF. CDR3 DNA: TGCGCCAGCAGCTTGGCCGTGGGGGGGAGACTCCGCACAGATACGCAGTATTTT.